The source of this TCR beta chain is a study of OX40 agonist ivuxolimab in advanced cancers. Study-level background: The costimulatory receptor OX40 (CD134) was targeted by ivuxolimab, a fully human IgG2 agonistic monoclonal antibody. The paper reports the monotherapy dose-escalation portion (N of about 54 patients) of the phase I ivuxolimab trial. Peripheral TCRbeta sequencing was intended to test whether TCR sequence diversity was altered and clonal T-cell expansion was caused by ivuxolimab. Of the approximately 50 dose-escalation patients, hepatocellular carcinoma was present in around 19, melanoma in around 15, renal cell carcinoma in 9 and head and neck cancer in 9. Partial responses occurred in three dose-escalation patients, of whom one had hepatocellular carcinoma and two had cutaneous melanoma. Patients were allowed to have had prior anti-PD-1, anti-PD-L1 or anti-CTLA-4 therapy, and 40% to 45% of the dose-escalation patients had been treated with checkpoint inhibitors. Intravenous ivuxolimab was administered to patients every 2 weeks at six dose levels: 0.01, 0.1, 0.3, 1.5, 3 and 10 mg/kg. In the dose-escalation cohort, about four fifths of patients were male, and the mean age was approximately 60 years with a range of roughly 20 to 85. General study outcomes and caveats: Low levels of normalized T-cell clonal expansion were also seen in some nonresponding patients. Partial responders in the 0.1-3.0 mg/kg groups had among the lowest normalized peripheral clonal expansion, especially among CD8+ T cells. Antigen specificity was not determined for the clonally expanded peripheral T cells. Clonal expansion of both CD4+ and CD8+ blood T cells was observed from baseline to week 6 at doses 0.1 to 3.0 mg/kg. After ivuxolimab, expanded clones were on average more numerous among CD8+ T cells than among CD4+ T cells.

Based on the germline V gene, the CDR1 and CDR2 sequences are MDHEN and SYDVKM. V was cut back by 8 bases and J by 5 bases, leaving a gap of 16 bases between them. The CDR3 goes from the cysteine to the phenylalanine over 15 residues. The CDR3 DNA has 45 bases and is translated from base 1. Genomic DNA was extracted from sorted cells for sequencing of the TCRbeta CDR3 region. The immunoSEQ Assay was used to sequence the TCRbeta CDR3 regions. Imported from immuneACCESS, the table was reduced by TCRdb to in-frame sequences with V and J called. These copies leave out some clones; in studies compared against another copy, an unresolved V gene accounts for under half, and the cause of the remainder is not known. The sample has 98,000 or so clones on record, about 79% of them singletons. In total, the top ten clones hold roughly 1.6% of the sample. Patients with a history of autoimmune disease or receiving systemic immunosuppression were excluded from the trial. Peripheral blood for TCR sequencing was collected from all dose cohorts at baseline, on cycle 4 day 1, and on cycle 7 day 1. The samples were taken from a phase I, first-in-human, multicenter, open-label dose-escalation trial of ivuxolimab. The trial enrolled adults with locally advanced or metastatic head and neck squamous cell, hepatocellular, melanoma or renal cell carcinoma. Before TCR sequencing, CD4+ T cells and CD8+ T cells from peripheral blood were sorted into separate populations.

About this clone itself: Its binding antigen is unknown. No per-base quality is available; no much larger clone lies one base away.

Here the sequenced sample was CD4+ or CD8+ T cells sorted from blood, taken in a trial of the OX40 agonist ivuxolimab. The chain links TRBV28 with TRBJ1-6, with TRBD1 tentatively as D gene (5 bases match). This TCR derives from an adult with an advanced solid tumor such as melanoma, head and neck, liver or kidney cancer. At the DNA level, the sequence is TGTGCCAGCCTAAGGTTGGGGCAGGATAATTCACCCCTCCACTTT. The resulting protein is CASLRLGQDNSPLHF.